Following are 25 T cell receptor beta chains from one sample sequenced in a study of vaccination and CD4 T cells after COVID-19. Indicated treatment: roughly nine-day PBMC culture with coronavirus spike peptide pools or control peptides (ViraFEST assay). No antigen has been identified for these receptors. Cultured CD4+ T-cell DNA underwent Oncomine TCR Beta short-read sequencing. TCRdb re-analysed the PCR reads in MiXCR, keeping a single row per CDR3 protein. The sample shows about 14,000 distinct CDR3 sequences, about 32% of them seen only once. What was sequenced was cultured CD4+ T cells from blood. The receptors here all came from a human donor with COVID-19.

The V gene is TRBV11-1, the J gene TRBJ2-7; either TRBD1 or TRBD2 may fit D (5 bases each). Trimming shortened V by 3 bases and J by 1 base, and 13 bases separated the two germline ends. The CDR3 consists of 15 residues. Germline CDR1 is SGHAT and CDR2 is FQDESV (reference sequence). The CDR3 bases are TGTGCCAGCAGCTTGGGATGGGACGGTTCCTACGAGCAGTACTTC. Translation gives CASSLGWDGSYEQYF.

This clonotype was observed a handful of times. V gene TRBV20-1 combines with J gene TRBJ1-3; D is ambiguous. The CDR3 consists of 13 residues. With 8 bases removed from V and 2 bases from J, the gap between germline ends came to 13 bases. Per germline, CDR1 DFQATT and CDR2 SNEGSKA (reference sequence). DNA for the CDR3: TGCAGTAAACTCAGGTTTACTGGAAACACCATATATTTT. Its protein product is CSKLRFTGNTIYF.

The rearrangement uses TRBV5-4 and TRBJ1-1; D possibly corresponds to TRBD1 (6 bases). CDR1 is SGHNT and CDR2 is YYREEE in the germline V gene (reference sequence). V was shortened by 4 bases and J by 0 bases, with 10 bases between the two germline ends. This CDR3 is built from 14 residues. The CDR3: CASSPQGMNTEAFF. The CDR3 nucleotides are TGTGCCAGCAGCCCGCAGGGGATGAACACTGAAGCTTTCTTT.

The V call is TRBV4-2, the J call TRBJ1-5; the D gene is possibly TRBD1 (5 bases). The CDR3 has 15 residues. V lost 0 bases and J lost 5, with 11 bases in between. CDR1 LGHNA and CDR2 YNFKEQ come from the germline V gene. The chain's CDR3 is CASSQEQGVDQPQHF. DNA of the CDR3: TGTGCCAGCAGCCAAGAGCAGGGTGTGGATCAGCCCCAGCATTTT.

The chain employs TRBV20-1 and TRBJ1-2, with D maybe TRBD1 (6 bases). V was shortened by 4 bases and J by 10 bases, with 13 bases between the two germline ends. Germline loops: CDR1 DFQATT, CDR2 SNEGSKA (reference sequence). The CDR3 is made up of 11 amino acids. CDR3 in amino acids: CSAKDSRVYTF. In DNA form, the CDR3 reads TGCAGTGCTAAGGACAGCCGGGTCTACACCTTC.

DNA of the CDR3: TGTGCCAGCAGCCTCGGGCAGGGTGGGCTCAATGAGCAGTTCTTC. Translation gives CASSLGQGGLNEQFF. The rearrangement links TRBV14 to TRBJ2-1; TRBD1 is a possible D gene (5 bases). Trimming took off 4 bases at V and 6 bases at J, with 16 bases between the two ends. The CDR3 runs to 15 residues. Germline V lookup: CDR1 SGHDN, CDR2 FVKESK.

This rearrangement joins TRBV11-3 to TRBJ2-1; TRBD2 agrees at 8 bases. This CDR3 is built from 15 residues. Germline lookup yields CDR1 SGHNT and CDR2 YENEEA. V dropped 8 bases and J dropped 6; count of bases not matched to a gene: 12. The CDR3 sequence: CASSEDGGALNEQFF. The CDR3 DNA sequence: TGTGCCAGCTCAGAGGACGGGGGGGCCCTCAATGAGCAGTTCTTC.

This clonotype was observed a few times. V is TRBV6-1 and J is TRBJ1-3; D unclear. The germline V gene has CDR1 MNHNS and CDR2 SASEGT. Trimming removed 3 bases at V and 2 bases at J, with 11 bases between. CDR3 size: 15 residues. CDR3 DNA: TGTGCCAGCAGTGATGGTCTGTCTCCTGGAAACACCATATATTTT. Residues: CASSDGLSPGNTIYF.

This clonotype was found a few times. Here the CDR3 DNA reads TGTGCCAGCAGCTTGGGGGACAGGTTCGGAGAGACCCAGTACTTC. Translated, it gives CASSLGDRFGETQYF. The rearrangement links TRBV5-4 to TRBJ2-5; 8 bases align to TRBD1. Germline V gene sequence: CDR1 SGHNT, CDR2 YYREEE (reference sequence). CDR3 size: 15 residues. With V trimmed by 0 bases and J by 4 bases, 5 bases remained unmatched.

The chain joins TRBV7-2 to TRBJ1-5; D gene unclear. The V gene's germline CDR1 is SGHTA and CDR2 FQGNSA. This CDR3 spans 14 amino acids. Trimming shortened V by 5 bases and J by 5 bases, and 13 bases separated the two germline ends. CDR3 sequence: CASSPGRRDQPQHF. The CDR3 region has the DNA TGTGCCAGCAGCCCCGGGAGGCGTGATCAGCCCCAGCATTTT.

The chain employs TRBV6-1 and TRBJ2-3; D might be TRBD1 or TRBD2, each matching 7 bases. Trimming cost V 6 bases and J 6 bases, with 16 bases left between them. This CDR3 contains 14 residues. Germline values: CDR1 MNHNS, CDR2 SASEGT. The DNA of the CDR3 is TGTGCCAGCAGGACAGGGTTGGGGGGGGATACGCAGTATTTT. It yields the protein CASRTGLGGDTQYF.

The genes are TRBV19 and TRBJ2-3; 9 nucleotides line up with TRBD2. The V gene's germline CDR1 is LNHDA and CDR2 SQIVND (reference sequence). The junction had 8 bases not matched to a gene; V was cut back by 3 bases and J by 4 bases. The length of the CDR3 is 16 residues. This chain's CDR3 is CASSMTAGGLADTQYF. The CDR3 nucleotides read TGTGCCAGTAGTATGACGGCGGGGGGGCTCGCAGATACGCAGTATTTT. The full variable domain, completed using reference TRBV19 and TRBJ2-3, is DGGITQSPKYLFRKEGQNVTLSCEQNLNHDAMYWYRQDPGQGLRLIYYSQIVNDFQKGDIAEGYSVSREKKESFPLTVTSAQKNPTAFYLCASSMTAGGLADTQYFGPGTRLTVL.

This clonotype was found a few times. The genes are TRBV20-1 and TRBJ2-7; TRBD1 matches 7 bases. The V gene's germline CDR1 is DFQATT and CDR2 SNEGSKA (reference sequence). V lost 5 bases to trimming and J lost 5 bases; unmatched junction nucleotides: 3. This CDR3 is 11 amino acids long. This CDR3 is CSAYDRDEQYF. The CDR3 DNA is TGCAGTGCTTACGACAGGGACGAGCAGTACTTC.

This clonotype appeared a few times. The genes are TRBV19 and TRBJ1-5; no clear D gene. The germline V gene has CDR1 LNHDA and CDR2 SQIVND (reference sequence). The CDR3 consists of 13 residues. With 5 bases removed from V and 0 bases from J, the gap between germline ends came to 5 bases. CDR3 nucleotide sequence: TGTGCCAGTAGTTTGGATAGCAATCAGCCCCAGCATTTT. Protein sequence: CASSLDSNQPQHF.

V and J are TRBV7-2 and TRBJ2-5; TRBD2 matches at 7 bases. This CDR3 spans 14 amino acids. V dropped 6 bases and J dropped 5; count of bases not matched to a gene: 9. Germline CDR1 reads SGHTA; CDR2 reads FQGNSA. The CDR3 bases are TGTGCCAGCAGTCGGACCGTCGGGAGGGAGACCCAGTACTTC. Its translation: CASSRTVGRETQYF. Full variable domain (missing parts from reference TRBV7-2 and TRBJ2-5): GAGVSQSPSNKVTEKGKDVELRCDPISGHTALYWYRQSLGQGLEFLIYFQGNSAPDKSGLPSDRFSAERTGGSVSTLTIQRTQQEDSAVYLCASSRTVGRETQYFGPGTRLLVL.

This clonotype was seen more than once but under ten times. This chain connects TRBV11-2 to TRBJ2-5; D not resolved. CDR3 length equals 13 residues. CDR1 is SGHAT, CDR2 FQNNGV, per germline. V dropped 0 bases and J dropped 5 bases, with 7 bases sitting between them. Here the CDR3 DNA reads TGTGCCAGCAGCTTAGAGGGCGGTGAGACCCAGTACTTC. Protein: CASSLEGGETQYF.

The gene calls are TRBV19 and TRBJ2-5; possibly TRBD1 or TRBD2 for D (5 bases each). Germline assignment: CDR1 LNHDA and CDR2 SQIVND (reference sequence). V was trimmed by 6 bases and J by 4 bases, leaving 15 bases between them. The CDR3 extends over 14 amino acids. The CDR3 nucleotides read TGTGCCAGTAGCCTGGGACGGTTGGGAGAGACCCAGTACTTC. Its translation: CASSLGRLGETQYF.

The CDR3 here is CASSRSRGYQPQHF. CDR3 DNA sequence: TGTGCCAGTAGTAGAAGTCGGGGTTATCAGCCCCAGCATTTT. The chain uses TRBV19 and TRBJ1-5; the D is unclear. CDR1 is LNHDA and CDR2 is SQIVND in the germline V gene (reference sequence). The V and J ends lost 4 bases and 5 bases respectively, with 12 bases between them. The CDR3 is made up of 14 amino acids.

In DNA, the CDR3 is TGCAGCGTTGAAGAAATGGGTCAGGGGGCGCCCGGCGAGCAGTACTTC. It yields the protein CSVEEMGQGAPGEQYF. The J gene is TRBJ2-7, the V gene TRBV29-1, with 8 bases fitting TRBD1. The CDR3 covers 16 residues. After removal of 0 bases from V and 6 bases from J, the junction contained 13 bases not matched to a gene. Germline CDR1 is SQVTM and CDR2 is ANQGSEA.

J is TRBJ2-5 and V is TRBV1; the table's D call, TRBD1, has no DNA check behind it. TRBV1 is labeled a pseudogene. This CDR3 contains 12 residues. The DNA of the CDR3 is TGCACCAGCAGCACTACAGGGGAGACCCAGTACTTC. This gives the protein CTSSTTGETQYF.

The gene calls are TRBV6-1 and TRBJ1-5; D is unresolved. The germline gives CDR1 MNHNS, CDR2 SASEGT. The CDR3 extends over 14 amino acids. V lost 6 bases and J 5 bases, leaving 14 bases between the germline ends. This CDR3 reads CASSTERADQPQHF. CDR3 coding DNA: TGTGCCAGCAGCACCGAAAGGGCGGATCAGCCCCAGCATTTT.

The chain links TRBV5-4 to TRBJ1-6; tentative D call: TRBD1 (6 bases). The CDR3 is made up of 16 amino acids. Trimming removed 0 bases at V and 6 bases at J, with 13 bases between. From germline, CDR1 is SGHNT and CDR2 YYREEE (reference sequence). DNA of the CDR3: TGTGCCAGCAGCTTGGCCAATGGGGGCGGTAATTCACCCCTCCACTTT. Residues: CASSLANGGGNSPLHF.

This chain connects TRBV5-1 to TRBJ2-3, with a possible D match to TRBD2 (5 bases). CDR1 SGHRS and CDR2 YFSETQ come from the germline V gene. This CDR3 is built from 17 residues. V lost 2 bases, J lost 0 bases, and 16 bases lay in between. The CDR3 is CASSFISGISSTDTQYF. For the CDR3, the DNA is TGCGCCAGCAGCTTTATCTCGGGGATTTCTAGCACAGATACGCAGTATTTT.

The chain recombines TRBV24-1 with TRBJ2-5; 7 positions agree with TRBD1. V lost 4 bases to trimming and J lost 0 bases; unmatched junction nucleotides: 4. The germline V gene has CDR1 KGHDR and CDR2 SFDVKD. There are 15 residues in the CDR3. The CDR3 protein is CATSDPDRYQETQYF. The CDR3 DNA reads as TGTGCCACCAGTGACCCGGACAGGTACCAAGAGACCCAGTACTTC.

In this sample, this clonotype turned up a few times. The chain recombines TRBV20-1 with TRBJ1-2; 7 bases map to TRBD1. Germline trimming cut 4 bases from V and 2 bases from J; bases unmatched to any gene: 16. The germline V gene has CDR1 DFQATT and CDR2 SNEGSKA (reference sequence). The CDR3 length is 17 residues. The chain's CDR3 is CSATPLRHDRVNYGYTF. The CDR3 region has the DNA TGCAGTGCTACTCCCCTGAGGCATGACAGGGTAAACTATGGCTACACCTTC.